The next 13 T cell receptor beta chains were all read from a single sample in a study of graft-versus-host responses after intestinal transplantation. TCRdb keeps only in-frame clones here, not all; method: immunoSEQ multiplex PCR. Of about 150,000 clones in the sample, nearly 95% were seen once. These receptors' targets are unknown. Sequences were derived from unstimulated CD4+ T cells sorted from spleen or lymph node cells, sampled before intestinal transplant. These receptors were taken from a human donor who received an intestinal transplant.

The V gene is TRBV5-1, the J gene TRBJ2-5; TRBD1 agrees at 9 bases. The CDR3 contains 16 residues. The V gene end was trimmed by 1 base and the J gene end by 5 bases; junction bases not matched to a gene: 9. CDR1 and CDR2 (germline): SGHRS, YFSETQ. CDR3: CASSLKEQGAVETQYF. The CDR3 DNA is TGCGCCAGCAGCTTGAAAGAACAGGGGGCCGTGGAGACCCAGTACTTC.

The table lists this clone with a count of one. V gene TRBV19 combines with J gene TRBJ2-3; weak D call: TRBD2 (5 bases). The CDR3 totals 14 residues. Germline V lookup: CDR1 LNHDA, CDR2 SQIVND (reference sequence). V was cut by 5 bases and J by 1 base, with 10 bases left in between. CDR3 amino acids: CASSAGVRTDTQYF. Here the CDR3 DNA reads TGTGCCAGTAGTGCGGGCGTTCGCACAGATACGCAGTATTTT.

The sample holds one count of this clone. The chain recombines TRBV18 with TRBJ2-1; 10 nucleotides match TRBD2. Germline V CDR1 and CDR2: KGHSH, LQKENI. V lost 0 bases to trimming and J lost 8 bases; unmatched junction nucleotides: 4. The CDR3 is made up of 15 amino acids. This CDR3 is CASSPPTSGIYEQFF. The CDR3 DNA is TGTGCCAGCTCACCACCAACTAGCGGGATCTATGAGCAGTTCTTC.

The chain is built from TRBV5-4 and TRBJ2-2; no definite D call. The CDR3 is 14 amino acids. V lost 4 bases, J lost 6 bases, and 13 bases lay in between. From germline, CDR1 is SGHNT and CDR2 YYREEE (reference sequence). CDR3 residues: CASSSTRAAGELFF. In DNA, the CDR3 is TGTGCCAGCAGCAGTACACGGGCGGCCGGGGAGCTGTTTTTT.

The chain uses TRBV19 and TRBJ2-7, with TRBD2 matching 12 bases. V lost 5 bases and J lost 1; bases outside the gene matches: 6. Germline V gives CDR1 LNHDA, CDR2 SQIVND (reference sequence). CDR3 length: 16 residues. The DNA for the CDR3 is TGTGCCAGTAGTCCAAGGACTAGCGGGACTTCCTACGAGCAGTACTTC. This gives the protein CASSPRTSGTSYEQYF. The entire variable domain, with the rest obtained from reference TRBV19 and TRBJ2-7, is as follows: DGGITQSPKYLFRKEGQNVTLSCEQNLNHDAMYWYRQDPGQGLRLIYYSQIVNDFQKGDIAEGYSVSREKKESFPLTVTSAQKNPTAFYLCASSPRTSGTSYEQYFGPGTRLTVT.

CDR3 in DNA: TGTGCCAGCAGCCCCAGGCAGGGGGCGAGTTTCGGCGGCTACACCTTC. Its translation is CASSPRQGASFGGYTF. The V and J genes are TRBV7-9 and TRBJ1-2; the match to TRBD1 covers 8 bases. The germline V gene encodes CDR1 SEHNR and CDR2 FQNEAQ (reference sequence). The ends lost 5 bases at V and 8 bases at J; junction bases unmatched: 16. The CDR3 spans 16 residues.

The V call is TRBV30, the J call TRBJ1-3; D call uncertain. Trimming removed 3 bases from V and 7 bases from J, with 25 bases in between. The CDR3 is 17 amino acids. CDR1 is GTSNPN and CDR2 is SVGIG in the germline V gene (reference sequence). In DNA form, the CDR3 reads TGTGCCTGGAGATTGGGGAAAACGGGCCAAGGGTGGAACACCATATATTTT. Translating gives CAWRLGKTGQGWNTIYF.

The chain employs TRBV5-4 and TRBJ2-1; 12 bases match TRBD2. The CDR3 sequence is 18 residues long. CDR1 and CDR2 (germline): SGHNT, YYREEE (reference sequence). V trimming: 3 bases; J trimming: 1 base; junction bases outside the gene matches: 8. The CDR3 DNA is TGTGCCAGCAGCTCTGGGACTAGCGGGTTCCAATCCTACAATGAGCAGTTCTTC. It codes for CASSSGTSGFQSYNEQFF.

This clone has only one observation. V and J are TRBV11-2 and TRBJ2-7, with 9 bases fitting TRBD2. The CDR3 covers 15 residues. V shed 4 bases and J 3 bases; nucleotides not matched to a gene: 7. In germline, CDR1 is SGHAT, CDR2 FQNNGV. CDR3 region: CASSSLTSGIYEQYF. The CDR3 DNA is TGTGCCAGCAGCTCCTTGACTAGCGGAATCTACGAGCAGTACTTC.

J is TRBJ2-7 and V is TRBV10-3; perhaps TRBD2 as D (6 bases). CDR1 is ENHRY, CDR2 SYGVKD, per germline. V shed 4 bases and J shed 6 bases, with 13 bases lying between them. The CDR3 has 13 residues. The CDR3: CAISGRGRPEQYF. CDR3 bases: TGTGCCATCAGTGGTCGGGGGAGGCCCGAGCAGTACTTC.

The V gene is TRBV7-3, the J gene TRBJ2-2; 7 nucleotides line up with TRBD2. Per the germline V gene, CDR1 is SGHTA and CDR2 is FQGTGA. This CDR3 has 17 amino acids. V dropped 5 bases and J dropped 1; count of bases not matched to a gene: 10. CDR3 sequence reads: CASSRGGGRENTGELFF. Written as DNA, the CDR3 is TGTGCCAGCAGCCGTGGGGGTGGGAGGGAGAACACCGGGGAGCTGTTTTTT. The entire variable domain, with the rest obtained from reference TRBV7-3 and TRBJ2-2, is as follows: GAGVSQTPSNKVTEKGKYVELRCDPISGHTALYWYRQSLGQGPEFLIYFQGTGAADDSGLPNDRFFAVRPEGSVSTLKIQRTERGDSAVYLCASSRGGGRENTGELFFGEGSRLTVL.

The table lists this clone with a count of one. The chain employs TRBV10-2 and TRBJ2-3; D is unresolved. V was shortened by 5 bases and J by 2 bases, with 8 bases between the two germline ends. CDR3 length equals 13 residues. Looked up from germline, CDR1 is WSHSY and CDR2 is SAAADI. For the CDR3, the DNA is TGCGCCAGCAGTCCCCTCTTCACAGATACGCAGTATTTT. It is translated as CASSPLFTDTQYF.

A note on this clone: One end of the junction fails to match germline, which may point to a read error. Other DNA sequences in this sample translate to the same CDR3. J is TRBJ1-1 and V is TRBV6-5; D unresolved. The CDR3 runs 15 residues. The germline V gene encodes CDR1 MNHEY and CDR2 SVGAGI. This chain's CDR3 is CASSSPGRVKTEAFF. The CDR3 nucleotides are TGTGCCAGCAGTTCCCCAGGTCGGGTGAAGACTGAAGCTTTCTTC.